The 13 T cell receptor beta chains listed next were all sequenced from one sample in a study of T cell changes during pregnancy in multiple sclerosis. Sequenced by immunoSEQ multiplex PCR; TCRdb stores in-frame clones only, minus some. The repertoire holds about 77,000 clones, 85% to 95% seen once, with 2.5% to 3% in the top ten. Material: peripheral blood, obtained after pregnancy. The receptors come from a female donor in good health, enrolled as a control in a pregnancy study.

The rearrangement joins TRBV30 to TRBJ2-7; D gene ambiguous. Per the germline V gene, CDR1 is GTSNPN and CDR2 is SVGIG (reference sequence). Between the trimmed V and J ends, which lost 0 bases and 7 bases, there was a span of 13 bases. The CDR3 is 13 residues long. DNA for the CDR3: TGTGCCTGGAGTGTACAGAACTCCTGGGAGCAGTACTTC. Protein product: CAWSVQNSWEQYF.

This clone was seen just once. The chain couples TRBV11-2 to TRBJ2-6; possibly TRBD1 for D (6 bases). The germline V and J ends were trimmed by 3 bases and 5 bases, with 8 bases remaining between them. The CDR3 is 14 residues long. CDR1 and CDR2 from the germline V gene are SGHAT and FQNNGV. This CDR3 is CASSLDSRANVLTF. CDR3 in DNA: TGTGCCAGCAGCTTGGACAGCCGGGCCAACGTCCTGACTTTC.

The CDR3 spells CATSRVRGIEQYF. The CDR3 nucleotides are TGTGCCACCAGCAGAGTAAGAGGGATCGAGCAGTACTTC. The J gene is TRBJ2-7, the V gene TRBV15, with D perhaps matching TRBD2 (5 bases). V was pared by 1 base and J by 6 bases, with 10 bases between. The CDR3 is 13 amino acids. Germline CDR1 LNHNV, CDR2 YYDKDF (reference sequence). The full variable domain, with the rest looked up from reference TRBV15 and TRBJ2-7, is DAMVIQNPRYQVTQFGKPVTLSCSQTLNHNVMYWYQQKSSQAPKLLFHYYDKDFNNEADTPDNFQSRRPNTSFCFLDIRSPGLGDTAMYLCATSRVRGIEQYFGPGTRLTVT.

The rearrangement joins TRBV30 to TRBJ1-2; TRBD1 is a possible D gene (5 bases). The CDR3 extends over 13 amino acids. Trimming removed 0 bases from V and 4 bases from J, with 9 bases in between. Germline V gene data show CDR1 as GTSNPN and CDR2 as SVGIG (reference sequence). This CDR3 reads CAWSVSGGYGYTF. The CDR3 DNA sequence: TGTGCCTGGAGTGTATCCGGGGGCTATGGCTACACCTTC.

This clone was observed a single time. This chain uses TRBV5-1 with TRBJ2-1; D gene ambiguous. V shed 0 bases and J shed 0 bases, with 13 bases lying between them. Per germline, CDR1 SGHRS and CDR2 YFSETQ. This CDR3 comprises 17 residues. The CDR3 loop is CASSLVGSSRSYNEQFF. DNA of the CDR3: TGCGCCAGCAGCTTGGTCGGTTCATCACGCTCCTACAATGAGCAGTTCTTC.

This chain joins TRBV7-3 and TRBJ2-3; 7 positions agree with TRBD2. Losses at the gene ends were 3 bases for V and 6 bases for J; bases not matched to a gene: 3. The CDR3 totals 13 residues. Looked up from germline, CDR1 is SGHTA and CDR2 is FQGTGA. This CDR3 reads CASSFQRGDTQYF. The CDR3 DNA reads as TGTGCCAGCAGCTTCCAGCGGGGTGATACGCAGTATTTT. Complete variable domain (other parts from reference TRBV7-3 and TRBJ2-3): GAGVSQTPSNKVTEKGKYVELRCDPISGHTALYWYRQSLGQGPEFLIYFQGTGAADDSGLPNDRFFAVRPEGSVSTLKIQRTERGDSAVYLCASSFQRGDTQYFGPGTRLTVL.

The CDR3 sequence is CASSFHPGQLQETQYF. Here the CDR3 DNA reads TGTGCCAGCAGTTTTCACCCCGGACAGCTACAAGAGACCCAGTACTTC. This chain links TRBV28 with TRBJ2-5, with D possibly TRBD1 on 6 matching bases. The V end was cut by 3 bases, the J end by 2 bases, with 16 bases between. This CDR3 contains 16 residues. Germline V gene lookup returns CDR1 MDHEN and CDR2 SYDVKM.

The chain employs TRBV5-6 and TRBJ1-2; D is uncertain. V lost 0 bases to trimming and J lost 8 bases, with 14 bases between them. The CDR3 is 14 amino acids. The germline CDR1 and CDR2 sequences are SGHDT and YYEEEE. CDR3: CASSLGAGNGGYTF. CDR3 nucleotide sequence: TGTGCCAGCAGCTTGGGGGCGGGGAATGGCGGCTACACCTTC. The full variable domain, with the rest looked up from reference TRBV5-6 and TRBJ1-2, is DAGVTQSPTHLIKTRGQQVTLRCSPKSGHDTVSWYQQALGQGPQFIFQYYEEEERQRGNFPDRFSGHQFPNYSSELNVNALLLGDSALYLCASSLGAGNGGYTFGSGTRLTVV.

This chain joins TRBV9 and TRBJ1-4, with a possible D match to TRBD1 (6 bases). This CDR3 spans 18 amino acids. The germline V gene has CDR1 SGDLS and CDR2 YYNGEE. V shed 0 bases and J shed 10 bases, with 25 bases lying between them. DNA for the CDR3: TGTGCCAGCAGCGTAGCTCCGGGGGGGCAGGGTGGAGTGGGAAAACTGTTTTTT. Protein product: CASSVAPGGQGGVGKLFF.

The chain joins TRBV5-1 to TRBJ2-3; TRBD2 agrees at 7 bases. The trim removed 3 bases at V and 2 bases at J, leaving 21 bases unmatched. The CDR3 has 20 residues. From germline, CDR1 is SGHRS and CDR2 YFSETQ. The CDR3 region has the DNA TGCGCCAGCAGCTGGGCAGCTTGGCGGACTAGTGAGAGGGTCACAGATACGCAGTATTTT. Protein sequence: CASSWAAWRTSERVTDTQYF.

This sequence joins TRBV13 and TRBJ2-6, with D perhaps TRBD2 (6 bases). V gave up 5 bases and J gave up 2 bases, with 22 bases separating them. The CDR3 totals 19 residues. Germline V lookup: CDR1 PRHDT, CDR2 FYEKMQ (reference sequence). CDR3 residues: CASSIEDGGTGPGANVLTF. Here the CDR3 DNA reads TGTGCCAGCAGCATTGAAGACGGGGGAACCGGACCTGGGGCCAACGTCCTGACTTTC.

V and J are TRBV6-4 and TRBJ2-3; 11 bases are a match to TRBD2. There are 17 residues in the CDR3. The ends lost 4 bases at V and 3 bases at J; junction bases unmatched: 9. CDR1 and CDR2 (germline): MRHNA, SNTAGT. The CDR3 sequence: CASSAPASGRPTDTQYF. In DNA form, the CDR3 reads TGTGCCAGCAGTGCCCCCGCTAGCGGGAGGCCTACAGATACGCAGTATTTT.

This sequence joins TRBV21-1 and TRBJ2-1; the D call in the table, TRBD2, was not verified against the DNA. TRBV21-1 constitutes a pseudogene. This CDR3 contains 18 residues. The CDR3 is CASSAKFRAYSGYNEQFF. CDR3 nucleotide sequence: TGTGCCAGCAGCGCCAAATTCCGGGCCTACAGCGGTTACAATGAGCAGTTCTTC.